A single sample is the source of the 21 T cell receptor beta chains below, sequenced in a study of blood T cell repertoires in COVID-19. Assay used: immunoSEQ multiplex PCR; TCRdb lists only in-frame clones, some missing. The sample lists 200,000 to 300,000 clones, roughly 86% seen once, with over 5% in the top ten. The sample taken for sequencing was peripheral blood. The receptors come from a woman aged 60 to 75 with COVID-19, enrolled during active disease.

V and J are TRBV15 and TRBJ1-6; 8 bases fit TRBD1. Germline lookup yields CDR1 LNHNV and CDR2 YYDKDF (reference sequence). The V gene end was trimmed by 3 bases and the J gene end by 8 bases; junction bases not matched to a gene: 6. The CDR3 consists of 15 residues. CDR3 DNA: TGTGCCACCAGCAGGGAGGGACAGGCTGATTCACCCCTCCACTTT. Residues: CATSREGQADSPLHF. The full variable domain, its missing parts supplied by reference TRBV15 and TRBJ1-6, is DAMVIQNPRYQVTQFGKPVTLSCSQTLNHNVMYWYQQKSSQAPKLLFHYYDKDFNNEADTPDNFQSRRPNTSFCFLDIRSPGLGDTAMYLCATSREGQADSPLHFGNGTRLTVT.

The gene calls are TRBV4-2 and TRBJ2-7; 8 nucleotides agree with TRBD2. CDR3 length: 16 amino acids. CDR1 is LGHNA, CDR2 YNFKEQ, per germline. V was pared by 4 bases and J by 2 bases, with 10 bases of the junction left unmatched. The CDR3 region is CASSPYYAGGAYEQYF. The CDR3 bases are TGTGCCAGCAGCCCCTACTACGCGGGGGGTGCCTACGAGCAGTACTTC.

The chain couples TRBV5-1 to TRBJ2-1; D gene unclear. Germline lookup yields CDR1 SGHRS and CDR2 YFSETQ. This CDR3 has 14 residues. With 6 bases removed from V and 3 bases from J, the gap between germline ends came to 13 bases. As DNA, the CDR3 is TGCGCCAGCAATGTGGGCCCCCACTACAATGAGCAGTTCTTC. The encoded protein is CASNVGPHYNEQFF.

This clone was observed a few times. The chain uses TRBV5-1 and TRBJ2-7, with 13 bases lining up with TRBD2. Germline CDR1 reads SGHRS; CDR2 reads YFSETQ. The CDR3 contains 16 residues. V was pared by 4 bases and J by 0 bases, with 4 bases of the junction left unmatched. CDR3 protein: CASSDRLAGGSYEQYF. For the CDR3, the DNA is TGCGCCAGCAGCGACAGACTAGCGGGAGGCTCCTACGAGCAGTACTTC.

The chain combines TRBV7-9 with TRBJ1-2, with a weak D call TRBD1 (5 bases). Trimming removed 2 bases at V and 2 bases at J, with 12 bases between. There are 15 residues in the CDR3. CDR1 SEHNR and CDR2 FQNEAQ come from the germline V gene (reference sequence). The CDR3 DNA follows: TGTGCCAGCAGCTTACCGACCCAGGGCAACTATGGCTACACCTTC. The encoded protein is CASSLPTQGNYGYTF.

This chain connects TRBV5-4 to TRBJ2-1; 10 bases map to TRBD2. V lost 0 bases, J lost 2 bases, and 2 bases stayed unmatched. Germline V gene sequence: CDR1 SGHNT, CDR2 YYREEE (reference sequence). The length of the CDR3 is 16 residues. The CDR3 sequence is CASSLVSGRAYNEQFF. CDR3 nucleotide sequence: TGTGCCAGCAGCTTGGTAAGCGGGAGGGCCTACAATGAGCAGTTCTTC.

Written as DNA, the CDR3 is TGTGCCAGCAGCTTTCGACGGGGAGCCTACGAGCAGTACTTC. Amino acids: CASSFRRGAYEQYF. The chain is built from TRBV11-2 and TRBJ2-7, with D possibly matching TRBD2 (5 bases). The CDR3 has 14 residues. The V and J ends lost 3 bases and 2 bases respectively, with 11 bases between them. Germline-derived CDR1 and CDR2 are SGHAT and FQNNGV.

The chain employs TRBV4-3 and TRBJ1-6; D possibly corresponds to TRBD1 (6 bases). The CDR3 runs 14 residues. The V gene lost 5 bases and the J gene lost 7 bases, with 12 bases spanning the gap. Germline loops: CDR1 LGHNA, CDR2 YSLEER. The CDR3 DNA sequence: TGCGCCAGCAGCAACCAGGGGTCCAATTCACCCCTCCACTTT. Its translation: CASSNQGSNSPLHF.

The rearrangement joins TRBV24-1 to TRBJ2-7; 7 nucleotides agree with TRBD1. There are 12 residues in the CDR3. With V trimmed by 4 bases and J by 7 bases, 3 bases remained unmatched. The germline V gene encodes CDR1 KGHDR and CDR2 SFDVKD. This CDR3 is CATSDRGQEQYF. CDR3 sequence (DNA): TGTGCCACCAGTGACCGGGGACAGGAGCAGTACTTC.

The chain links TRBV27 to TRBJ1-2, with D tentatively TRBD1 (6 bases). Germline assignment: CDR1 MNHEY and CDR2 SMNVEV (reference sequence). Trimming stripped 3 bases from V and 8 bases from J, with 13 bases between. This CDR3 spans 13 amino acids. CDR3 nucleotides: TGTGCCAGCAGTTTGGCAGGGGCGAAGGGCTACACCTTC. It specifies CASSLAGAKGYTF.

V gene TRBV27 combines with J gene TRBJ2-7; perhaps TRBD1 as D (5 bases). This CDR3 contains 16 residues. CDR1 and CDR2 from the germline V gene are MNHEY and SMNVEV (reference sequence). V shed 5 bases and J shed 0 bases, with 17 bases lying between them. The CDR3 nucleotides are TGTGCCAGCAGTCCCCAGGGTGTCAGGAGCTCCTACGAGCAGTACTTC. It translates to CASSPQGVRSSYEQYF.

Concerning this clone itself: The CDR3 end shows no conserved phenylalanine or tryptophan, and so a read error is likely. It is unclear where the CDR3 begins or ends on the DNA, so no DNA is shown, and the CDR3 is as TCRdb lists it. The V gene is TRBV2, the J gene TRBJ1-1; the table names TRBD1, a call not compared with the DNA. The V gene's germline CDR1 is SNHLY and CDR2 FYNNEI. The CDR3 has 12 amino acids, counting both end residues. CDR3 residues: CASSSSGTAYNP.

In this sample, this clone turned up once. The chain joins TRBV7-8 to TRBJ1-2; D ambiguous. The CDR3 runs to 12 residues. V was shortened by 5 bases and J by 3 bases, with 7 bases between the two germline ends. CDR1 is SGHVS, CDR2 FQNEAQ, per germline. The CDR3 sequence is CASSQGDYGYTF. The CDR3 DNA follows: TGTGCCAGCAGCCAAGGAGACTATGGCTACACCTTC.

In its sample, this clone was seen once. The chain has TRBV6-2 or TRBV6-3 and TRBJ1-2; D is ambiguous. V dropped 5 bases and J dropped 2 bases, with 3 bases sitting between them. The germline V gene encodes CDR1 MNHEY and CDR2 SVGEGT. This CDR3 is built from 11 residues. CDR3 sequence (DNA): TGTGCCAGCAGTCAGAACTATGGCTACACCTTC. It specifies CASSQNYGYTF.

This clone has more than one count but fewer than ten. CDR3 region: CASSLGPTSGGFNEQFF. CDR3 coding DNA: TGCGCCAGCAGCTTGGGACCTACTAGCGGGGGCTTCAATGAGCAGTTCTTC. The V call is TRBV5-1, the J call TRBJ2-1; 11 positions match TRBD2. The V gene's germline CDR1 is SGHRS and CDR2 YFSETQ. The trim removed 0 bases at V and 6 bases at J, leaving 8 bases unmatched. There are 17 residues in the CDR3.

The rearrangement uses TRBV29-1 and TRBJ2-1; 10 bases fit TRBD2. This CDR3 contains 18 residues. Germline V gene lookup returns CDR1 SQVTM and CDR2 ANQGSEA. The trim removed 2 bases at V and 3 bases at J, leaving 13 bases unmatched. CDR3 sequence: CSVEKGLAGALLYNEQFF. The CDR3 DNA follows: TGCAGCGTTGAAAAGGGGCTAGCGGGAGCCCTCCTCTACAATGAGCAGTTCTTC.

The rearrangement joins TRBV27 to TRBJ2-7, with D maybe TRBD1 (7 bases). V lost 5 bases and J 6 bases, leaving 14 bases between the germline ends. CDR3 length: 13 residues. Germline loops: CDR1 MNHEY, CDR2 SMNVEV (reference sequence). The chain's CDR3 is CASSEQGGSEQYF. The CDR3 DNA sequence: TGTGCCAGCAGTGAGCAGGGGGGTTCCGAGCAGTACTTC.

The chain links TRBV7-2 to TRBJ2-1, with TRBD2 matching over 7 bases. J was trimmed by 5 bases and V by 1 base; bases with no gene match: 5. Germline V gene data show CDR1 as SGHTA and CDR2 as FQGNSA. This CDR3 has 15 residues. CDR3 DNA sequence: TGTGCCAGCAGCTTAGTTGCGGGAGTCGACAATGAGCAGTTCTTC. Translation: CASSLVAGVDNEQFF.

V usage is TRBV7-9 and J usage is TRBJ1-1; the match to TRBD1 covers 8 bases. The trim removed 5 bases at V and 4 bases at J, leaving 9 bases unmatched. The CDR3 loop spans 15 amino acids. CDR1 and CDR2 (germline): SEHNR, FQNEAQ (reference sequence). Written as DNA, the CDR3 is TGTGCCAGCAGCCCGCAAGGACAGGGAGGCACTGAAGCTTTCTTT. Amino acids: CASSPQGQGGTEAFF.

As DNA, the CDR3 is TGTGCCAGCAGGGGGGGGTTCTATGGCTACACCTTC. Protein sequence: CASRGGFYGYTF. The chain has TRBV2 and TRBJ1-2; weak D call: TRBD1 (5 bases). Trimming took 6 bases from V and 4 from J, leaving 9 bases between them. The germline CDR1 and CDR2 sequences are SNHLY and FYNNEI. The CDR3 extends over 12 amino acids.

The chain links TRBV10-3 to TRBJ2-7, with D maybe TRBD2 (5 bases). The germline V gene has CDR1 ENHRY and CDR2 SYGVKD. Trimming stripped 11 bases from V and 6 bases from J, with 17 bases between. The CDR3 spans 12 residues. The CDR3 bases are TGTGCCGTGTCCCGGGGAGCCTTCGAGCAGTACTTC. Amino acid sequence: CAVSRGAFEQYF.